This record concerns one TCR beta chain sequence. The target of this receptor is not known. Nothing much larger sits one base from this clone, and base qualities are not available. This sample is part of a study of blood T cell repertoires in COVID-19 (dated by TCRdb to between 2020 and 2021). Regarding the research as a whole: Samples covering the acute and convalescent phases of COVID-19 were provided by collaborators in the United States, Italy and Spain. Deeply sampled blood TCRbeta repertoires from subjects exposed to, actively infected with, or recovered from COVID-19 were included in the dataset. Samples came from the ongoing ImmuneRACE study (first 160 participants) plus 1,254 subjects from 6 global collaborators. HLA class I and class II types, where available, came from metadata supplied by the sample provider rather than from assay-based typing. The repertoires were released in a freely available public database meant as a resource for research on the immune response to SARS-CoV-2. The material from the prospective study consisted of cDNA or gDNA derived from T cells, B-cell-depleted T cells, or PBMCs. A de-identified subject ID, COVID-19 status, age in years and sex were almost always included in the sample metadata.

Study-level results and caveats: The amount of clinical and demographic metadata varied by source and participant and was provided uncurated.

Collaborating institutions collected whole blood in K2EDTA tubes following their own protocols. For TCRbeta analysis, collaborators shipped samples as frozen whole blood, isolated PBMCs, or DNA extracted from either of those sample types. TCRbeta CDR3 regions were amplified from genomic DNA by means of the immunoSEQ Assay, a bias-controlled multiplex PCR. In the original analysis: Nucleated cell counts per sample were estimated from amplification of reference gene primers within the assay. Sequence reads were collapsed and filtered to measure the absolute abundance of every unique TCRbeta CDR3 rearrangement. Productive Simpson clonality was computed per sample as the square root of Simpson's diversity index over productive rearrangements. TCRdb retrieved this table from immuneACCESS and kept in-frame rearrangements only. Not all clones are present; in checked studies, unresolved V genes account for under half, and no reason is known for the remainder. Clone size and the V and J calls come from that table; the DNA yielded D and trimming. The sample table records about 23,000 clones; around nine tenths of these occur just once. The ten largest clonotypes hold under 6.5% of the sample.

Per the germline V gene, SGHTA is the CDR1 and FQGTGA is the CDR2. Trimming removed 4 bases from V and 9 bases from J; the gene matches leave 12 bases unexplained. There are 16 amino acids in the CDR3, from cysteine to phenylalanine inclusive. Here the CDR3 DNA is all that survives: 48 bases in frame from base 1. The sequencing sample was made of peripheral blood. The source of this sequence is a woman older than 75 with active COVID-19. The rearrangement combines TRBV7-3 with TRBJ1-6; 7 nucleotides in the junction match TRBD1. CDR3 protein: CASSSGPRGPGSPLHF. The bases read TGTGCCAGCAGCTCCGGTCCTAGGGGGCCGGGTTCACCCCTCCACTTT.